This T cell receptor (beta chain) is drawn from a study of post-analysis software for immune sequencing data. Study-wide results and caveats: About five TRBV segments (TRBV5-6, TRBV5-1 and TRBV20-1 among them) occurred more frequently in patients than in controls. Controls had significantly higher normalized Chao1 diversity than multiple sclerosis patients.

This clonotype has at least ten counts. What it recognizes is unknown. The ends were cut back, 0 bases at V and 2 bases at J, with 11 bases in the middle. Germline values: CDR1 DFQATT, CDR2 SNEGSKA (reference sequence). The CDR3 has 14 amino acids. Unique-molecular-identifier-tagged TCR beta cDNA libraries were used. TCRdb analysed the PCR reads with MiXCR anew, one entry per CDR3 protein. The table has 380,000 or so distinct CDR3 sequences, roughly 36% seen once. The sample was blood. The TCR sequence derives from a girl between 10 and 17 years old with multiple sclerosis. The chain employs TRBV20-1 and TRBJ2-7, with a weak D call TRBD1 (6 bases). In DNA, the CDR3 is TGCAGTGCTAGAGAATGGGACACCACCTACGAGCAGTACTTC. Amino acid sequence: CSAREWDTTYEQYF.